Reported below is one TCR beta chain. The antigen is not known. This sample is drawn from a study of cytomegalovirus exposure and HLA in healthy donors. This CDR3 is 13 amino acids long. Trimming left V 0 bases short and J 7 bases short, with 11 bases between. Germline V gene sequence: CDR1 SGHRS, CDR2 YFSETQ. Study-level results: The only immune exposure information that was available was CMV serostatus.

PCR was performed using 60 Vbeta and 13 Jbeta primers. Assay: immunoSEQ multiplex PCR; the TCRdb copy retains only in-frame clones and omits some. The data hold over 95,000 clones, with 74% observed a single time. Input material: PBMCs. The TCR was taken from a human donor in good health. The rearrangement joins TRBV5-1 to TRBJ2-7; D call uncertain. CDR3 DNA: TGCGCCAGCAGCTTGGCGGCAGCCAGGGAGCAGTACTTC. It encodes CASSLAAAREQYF.